This TCR beta chain was observed in a study of T cell responses to AZD1222 COVID-19 vaccine. Remarks on this clone: What it recognizes is unknown.

Measured with immunoSEQ multiplex PCR; TCRdb has only the in-frame clones, and not every one. The sample contains over 95,000 clones, approximately 84% of which appear only once. There are 18 residues in the CDR3. Trimming left V 5 bases short and J 0 bases short, with 21 bases between. Germline values: CDR1 LNHDA, CDR2 SQIVND (reference sequence). The study's findings and limits: Spike-specific TCR breadth and depth were elevated following two AZD1222 doses. Seropositive AZD1222 recipients at baseline numbered only five or six. Sampling captured repertoires only after the peak T cell response.

The genes are TRBV19 and TRBJ2-3, with TRBD1 as a possible D gene (6 bases). This specimen was peripheral blood, taken 28 days after the second AZD1222 dose. The receptor was derived from an adult who received the AZD1222 COVID-19 vaccine. CDR3 DNA: TGTGCCAGTAGTCGGCCCCGCACAGGGCGCACTAGCACAGATACGCAGTATTTT. The encoded protein is CASSRPRTGRTSTDTQYF.